The subject of this entry is one T cell receptor (beta chain). Its antigen remains unidentified. These data are taken from a study of T cells in Graves' hyperthyroidism and ophthalmopathy. Study observations and caveats: Before onset, by a median of approximately 5.9 months, the model predicted ophthalmopathy. Expanded thyroid clonotypes (above 0.001) were mostly also found in blood.

Authors of the study amplified TCR beta CDR3 regions from RNA transcripts. HTBI primers drove first-round RT-PCR of the TCR CDR3. MiXCR, applied by TCRdb to the multiplex PCR reads, yields one record per CDR3 protein. The table includes over 350,000 distinct CDR3 sequences, 14% to 15% detected once. V was cut by 5 bases and J by 6 bases, with 14 bases left in between. Germline values: CDR1 SGHTA, CDR2 FQGNSA. The CDR3 runs 14 residues. The TCR was taken from a man aged 18 to 30 with Graves' ophthalmopathy. Material for sequencing was blood. This chain uses TRBV7-2 with TRBJ1-3, with unresolved D. DNA of the CDR3: TGTGCCAGCAGCCCCTCCCGGGCCTTAAACACCATATATTTT. Translating it yields CASSPSRALNTIYF.